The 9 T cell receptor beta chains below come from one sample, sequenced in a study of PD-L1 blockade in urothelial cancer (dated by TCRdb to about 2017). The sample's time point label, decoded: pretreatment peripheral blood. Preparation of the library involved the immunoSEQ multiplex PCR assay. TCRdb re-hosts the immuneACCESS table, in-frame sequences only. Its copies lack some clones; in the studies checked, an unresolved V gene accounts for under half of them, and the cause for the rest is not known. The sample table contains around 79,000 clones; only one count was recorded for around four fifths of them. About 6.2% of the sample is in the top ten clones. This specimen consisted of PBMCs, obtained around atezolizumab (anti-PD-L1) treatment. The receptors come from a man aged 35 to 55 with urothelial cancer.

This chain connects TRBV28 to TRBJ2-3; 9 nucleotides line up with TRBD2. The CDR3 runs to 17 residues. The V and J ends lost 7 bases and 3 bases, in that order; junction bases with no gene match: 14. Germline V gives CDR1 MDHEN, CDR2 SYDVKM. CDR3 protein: CASTRRVIAGATDTQYF. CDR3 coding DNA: TGTGCCAGCACCCGAAGGGTGATAGCGGGAGCAACAGATACGCAGTATTTT.

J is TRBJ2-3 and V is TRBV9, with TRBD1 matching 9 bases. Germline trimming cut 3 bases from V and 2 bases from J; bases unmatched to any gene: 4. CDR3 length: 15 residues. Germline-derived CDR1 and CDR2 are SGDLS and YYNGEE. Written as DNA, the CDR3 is TGTGCCAGCAGCGACAGGGGGCGATCCACAGATACGCAGTATTTT. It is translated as CASSDRGRSTDTQYF.

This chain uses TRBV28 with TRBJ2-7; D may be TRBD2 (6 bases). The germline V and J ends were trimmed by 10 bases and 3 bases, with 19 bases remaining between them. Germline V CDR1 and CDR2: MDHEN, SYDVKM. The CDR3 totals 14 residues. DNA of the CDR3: TGTGCCACCCAAGGGGTCGTGGAGGGCTACGAGCAGTACTTC. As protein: CATQGVVEGYEQYF.

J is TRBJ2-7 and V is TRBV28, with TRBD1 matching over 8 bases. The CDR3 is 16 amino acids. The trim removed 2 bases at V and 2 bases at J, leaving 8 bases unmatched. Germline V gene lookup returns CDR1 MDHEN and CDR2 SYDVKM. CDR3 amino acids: CASSLPDRGLPYEQYF. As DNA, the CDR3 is TGTGCCAGCAGTTTACCCGACAGGGGTCTTCCCTACGAGCAGTACTTC.

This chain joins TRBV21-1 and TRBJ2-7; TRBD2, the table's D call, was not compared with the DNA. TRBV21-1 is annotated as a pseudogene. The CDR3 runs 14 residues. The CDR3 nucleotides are TGTGCCAGCAGCAAGACTAGGGTTTTGGACGAGCAGTACTTC. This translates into CASSKTRVLDEQYF.

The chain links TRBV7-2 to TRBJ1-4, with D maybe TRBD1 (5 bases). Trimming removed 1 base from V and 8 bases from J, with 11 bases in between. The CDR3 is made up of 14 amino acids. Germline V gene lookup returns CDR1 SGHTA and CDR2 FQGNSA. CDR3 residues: CASSLGGGTEKLFF. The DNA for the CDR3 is TGTGCCAGCAGCTTAGGGGGAGGGACGGAAAAACTGTTTTTT.

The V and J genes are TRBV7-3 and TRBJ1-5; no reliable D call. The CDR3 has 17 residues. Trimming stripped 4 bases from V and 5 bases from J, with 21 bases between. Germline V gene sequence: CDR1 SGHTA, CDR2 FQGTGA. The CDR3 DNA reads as TGTGCCAGCAGCTCCACCAAGACGACTGCGGGAGATCAGCCCCAGCATTTT. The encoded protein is CASSSTKTTAGDQPQHF.

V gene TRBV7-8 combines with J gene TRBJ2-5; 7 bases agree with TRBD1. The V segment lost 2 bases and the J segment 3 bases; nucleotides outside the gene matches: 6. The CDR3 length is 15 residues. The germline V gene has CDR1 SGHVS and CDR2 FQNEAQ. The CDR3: CASSLSRGYEETQYF. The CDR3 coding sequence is TGTGCCAGCAGCTTAAGCAGGGGGTATGAAGAGACCCAGTACTTC. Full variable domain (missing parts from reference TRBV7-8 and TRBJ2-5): GAGVSQSPRYKVAKRGQDVALRCDPISGHVSLFWYQQALGQGPEFLTYFQNEAQLDKSGLPSDRFFAERPEGSVSTLKIQRTQQEDSAVYLCASSLSRGYEETQYFGPGTRLLVL.

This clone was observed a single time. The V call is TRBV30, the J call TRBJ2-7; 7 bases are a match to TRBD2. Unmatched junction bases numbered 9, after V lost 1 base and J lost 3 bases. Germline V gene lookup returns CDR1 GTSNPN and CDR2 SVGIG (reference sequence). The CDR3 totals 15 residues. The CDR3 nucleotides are TGTGCCTGGAGTGGGGCGGGAGTCCCCTTCTACGAGCAGTACTTC. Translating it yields CAWSGAGVPFYEQYF.